The TCR beta chain under discussion was sequenced for a study of OX40 agonist ivuxolimab in advanced cancers. Turning to the overall study: The costimulatory receptor OX40 (CD134) was targeted by ivuxolimab, a fully human IgG2 agonistic monoclonal antibody. Intravenous ivuxolimab was administered to patients every 2 weeks at six dose levels: 0.01, 0.1, 0.3, 1.5, 3 and 10 mg/kg. Among the 52 dose-escalation patients, 19 had hepatocellular carcinoma, about 15 melanoma, 9 renal cell carcinoma and 9 head and neck cancer. The dose-escalation cohort was around 83% male with a mean age of approximately 60 years, ranging from about 23 to 85. Patients were allowed to have had prior anti-PD-1, anti-PD-L1 or anti-CTLA-4 therapy, and approximately 41% of the dose-escalation patients had previously received checkpoint inhibitors. Three dose-escalation patients achieved partial responses, one with hepatocellular carcinoma and two with cutaneous melanoma. The purpose of peripheral TCRbeta sequencing was to test whether ivuxolimab changed TCR sequence diversity and led to clonal T-cell expansion. The paper reports the monotherapy dose-escalation portion (N ≈ 50 patients) of the phase I ivuxolimab trial. The study at large found these results: After ivuxolimab, more expanded clones were found on average in CD8+ T cells than in CD4+ T cells. The antigen specificity of the peripheral T cells that underwent clonal expansion was not determined. In the 0.1-3.0 mg/kg groups, partial responders had among the lowest normalized peripheral clonal expansion, particularly in CD8+ T cells. Low levels of normalized T-cell clonal expansion were also seen in some patients who did not respond. At doses of 0.1 to 3.0 mg/kg, clonal expansion of both CD4+ and CD8+ T cells in blood was seen between baseline and week 6.

CDR1 and CDR2, per the germline V gene, are LGHNT and FRNRAP. V is shortened by 5 bases, J by 5 bases, and the region joining them spans 6 bases. Including the terminal cysteine and phenylalanine, the CDR3 comprises 11 residues. Of all the DNA, just the CDR3 is kept, 33 bases in frame from base 1. For sequencing of the TCRbeta CDR3 region, genomic DNA was extracted from the sorted cells. TCRbeta CDR3 regions were sequenced using the immunoSEQ Assay. TCRdb holds this immuneACCESS table with in-frame rearrangements only. Some clones are missing; in checked studies, unresolved V genes explain under half, and the rest has no known cause. This sample has about 76,000 clones in its table, and 75% to 90% of those were observed once. Of the sample, 5% to 6.5% is held by the ten largest clones. This clone is a singleton in its sample. Its antigen is unknown. Base qualities were left out, and no much larger clone turns up one base away.

Patients with autoimmune disease history or receiving systemic immunosuppression were excluded from the trial. Peripheral blood for TCR sequencing was collected from all dose cohorts at baseline, on cycle 4 day 1, and on cycle 7 day 1. Samples were obtained from an open-label, multicenter, first-in-human phase I dose-escalation trial of ivuxolimab. The trial enrolled adults with locally advanced or metastatic head and neck squamous cell, hepatocellular, melanoma or renal cell carcinoma. Before TCR sequencing, CD4+ T cells and CD8+ T cells from peripheral blood were sorted into separate populations.

The sequence derives from an adult with an advanced solid tumor such as melanoma, head and neck, liver or kidney cancer. Here the sequenced sample was CD4+ or CD8+ T cells sorted from blood, taken in a trial of the OX40 agonist ivuxolimab. This sequence uses TRBV12-5 and TRBJ2-5, with no confident D gene call. DNA sequence: TGTGCTAGTGGTCCCGAGGAGACCCAGTACTTC. The resulting protein is CASGPEETQYF.